This T cell receptor beta chain originates from a study of shared clonotypes between healthy human individuals. Study-level background: CD8 memory received one plate per donor, CD8 naive two, CD4 memory three and CD4 naive three. Study findings and constraints: Deeper or shallower sequencing was expected to change how clonotypes are shared among donors. Blood was the only sampled material, and tissue repertoires likely differ.

On this clone: Its matching antigen is unknown. This specimen includes other DNA sequences encoding the same CDR3.

TCRdb keeps only in-frame clones here, not all; method: immunoSEQ multiplex PCR. The top ten clones hold 0.13% of a sample with roughly 2 million clones, 85% to 95% of them seen once. The CD4+ fraction was divided into a CD45RA+ naive subset and a CD45RA-negative memory subset. Trimming left V 5 bases short and J 1 base short, with 8 bases between. The CDR3 length is 14 residues. CDR1 and CDR2 (germline): MNHNY, SVGAGI (reference sequence). This chain connects TRBV6-6 to TRBJ1-4; D possibly corresponds to TRBD1 (6 bases). The sample comprised naive CD4+ T cells sorted from blood. Subset in this sample: CD45RA+ positively selected. The TCR comes from a man aged 18 to 29 in good health. CDR3 sequence reads: CASSPTGTNEKLFF. CDR3 DNA sequence: TGTGCCAGCAGTCCGACAGGAACTAATGAAAAACTGTTTTTT.